These 26 T cell receptor beta chains were all obtained from the same sample, sequenced in a study of T cell responses to AZD1222 COVID-19 vaccine. Sequenced by immunoSEQ multiplex PCR; TCRdb stores in-frame clones only, minus some. This table has 70,000 to 95,000 clones, 88% appearing once. The input for sequencing was peripheral blood, taken 28 days after the second AZD1222 dose. These receptors came from an adult who received the AZD1222 COVID-19 vaccine.

The chain couples TRBV15 to TRBJ1-1; D gene unclear. V lost 7 bases to trimming and J lost 5 bases, with 17 bases between them. The CDR3 totals 14 residues. Germline CDR1 is LNHNV and CDR2 is YYDKDF (reference sequence). The CDR3 coding sequence is TGTGCCACCACCGGGCAGTTTGAGGATACTGAAGCTTTCTTT. Translation gives CATTGQFEDTEAFF. Drawing the rest from reference TRBV15 and TRBJ1-1, the complete variable domain is DAMVIQNPRYQVTQFGKPVTLSCSQTLNHNVMYWYQQKSSQAPKLLFHYYDKDFNNEADTPDNFQSRRPNTSFCFLDIRSPGLGDTAMYLCATTGQFEDTEAFFGQGTRLTVV.

The chain uses TRBV3-1 (or the pseudogene TRBV3-2) and TRBJ1-1; no reliable D call. Looked up from germline, CDR1 is LGHDT and CDR2 is YNNKEL (reference sequence). This CDR3 is 14 amino acids long. V was shortened by 0 bases and J by 2 bases, with 7 bases between the two germline ends. The CDR3 here is CASSQEQPNTEAFF. CDR3 in DNA: TGTGCCAGCAGCCAAGAACAGCCCAACACTGAAGCTTTCTTT.

As regards this clone: Other DNA sequences in this sample translate to the same CDR3. V and J are TRBV5-6 and TRBJ1-1; unclear D gene. CDR1 SGHDT and CDR2 YYEEEE come from the germline V gene. The CDR3 is made up of 13 amino acids. V was pared by 4 bases and J by 2 bases, with 9 bases between. The CDR3 DNA reads TGTGCCAGCAGCCTGAGGCGTAACACTGAAGCTTTCTTT. Translation: CASSLRRNTEAFF.

The gene calls are TRBV30 and TRBJ1-2; TRBD1 matches 7 bases. This CDR3 is built from 13 residues. V shed 5 bases, J shed 0 bases, and the junction held 3 bases outside the gene matches. Germline V gene data show CDR1 as GTSNPN and CDR2 as SVGIG (reference sequence). Here the CDR3 reads CAWDRETNYGYTF. CDR3 DNA: TGTGCCTGGGACAGGGAGACTAACTATGGCTACACCTTC. The whole variable domain, remainder taken from reference TRBV30 and TRBJ1-2, is SQTIHQWPATLVQPVGSPLSLECTVEGTSNPNLYWYRQAAGRGLQLLFYSVGIGQISSEVPQNLSASRPQDRQFILSSKKLLLSDSGFYLCAWDRETNYGYTFGSGTRLTVV.

The genes are TRBV4-1 and TRBJ2-5; the match to TRBD2 covers 13 bases. V shed 3 bases and J 2 bases; nucleotides not matched to a gene: 9. Per the germline V gene, CDR1 is MGHRA and CDR2 is YSYEKL. This CDR3 is 18 amino acids long. The CDR3 reads CASSQTSGLAGLQETQYF. The CDR3 DNA sequence: TGCGCCAGCAGCCAGACCTCGGGACTAGCGGGATTACAAGAGACCCAGTACTTC.

The chain carries TRBV27 and TRBJ1-1; D may be TRBD1 (6 bases). In germline, CDR1 is MNHEY, CDR2 SMNVEV (reference sequence). The CDR3 consists of 14 residues. V was clipped by 2 bases and J by 8 bases, with 15 bases between them. The CDR3 spells CASSLTGPKYEAFF. The CDR3 nucleotides are TGTGCCAGCAGTTTAACAGGGCCAAAATACGAAGCTTTCTTT.

J is TRBJ2-1 and V is TRBV20-1; D remains unclear. The CDR3 is 13 residues long. V lost 3 bases to trimming and J lost 0 bases, with 6 bases between them. Germline CDR1 is DFQATT and CDR2 is SNEGSKA (reference sequence). The CDR3 region is CSASWTSYNEQFF. The CDR3 DNA follows: TGCAGTGCTAGTTGGACCTCCTACAATGAGCAGTTCTTC.

This clone has just one count. This chain links TRBV18 with TRBJ2-3, with TRBD1 matching over 8 bases. The V gene end was trimmed by 3 bases and the J gene end by 2 bases; junction bases not matched to a gene: 7. The germline V gene has CDR1 KGHSH and CDR2 LQKENI. This CDR3 contains 16 residues. The CDR3 DNA reads as TGTGCCAGCTCACCCGGACAGGGCGTTTACACAGATACGCAGTATTTT. Translated: CASSPGQGVYTDTQYF.

This chain connects TRBV5-1 to TRBJ1-6; D is unclear. CDR3 length: 14 amino acids. Germline V gene sequence: CDR1 SGHRS, CDR2 YFSETQ. Trimming stripped 4 bases from V and 1 base from J, with 6 bases between. CDR3 protein: CASSRESYNSPLHF. In DNA, the CDR3 is TGCGCCAGCAGCCGGGAATCCTATAATTCACCCCTCCACTTT.

The CDR3 sequence: CARKLGDTQYF. The CDR3 region has the DNA TGCGCCAGGAAACTAGGAGATACGCAGTATTTT. The chain employs TRBV5-1 and TRBJ2-3, with D maybe TRBD2 (5 bases). The germline CDR1 and CDR2 sequences are SGHRS and YFSETQ. The CDR3 has 11 residues. V lost 8 bases and J 5 bases, leaving 9 bases between the germline ends.

The genes are TRBV15 and TRBJ2-6, with a tentative D call TRBD2 (6 bases). Germline CDR1 and CDR2: LNHNV and YYDKDF (reference sequence). CDR3 length: 18 residues. V was trimmed by 1 base and J by 4 bases, leaving 17 bases between them. DNA of the CDR3: TGTGCCACCAGCAGAGCCGGGACTGCAAGGGCCGGGGCCAACGTCCTGACTTTC. Translation: CATSRAGTARAGANVLTF.

V usage is TRBV28 and J usage is TRBJ1-1, with no clear D. The CDR3 length is 14 residues. Germline V gene data show CDR1 as MDHEN and CDR2 as SYDVKM. Deletions cut 8 bases from V and 1 base from J, with 14 bases between. The CDR3 is CASWASSTNTEAFF. The DNA for the CDR3 is TGTGCCAGCTGGGCCTCCTCCACGAACACTGAAGCTTTCTTT.

This chain joins TRBV18 and TRBJ1-2; a possible D gene is TRBD1 (5 bases). Trimming took 3 bases from V and 7 from J, leaving 12 bases between them. The CDR3 spans 13 residues. CDR1 and CDR2 (germline): KGHSH, LQKENI. CDR3 sequence (DNA): TGTGCCAGCTCACCGTCCAGGGAGGGTGGCTACACCTTC. Its translation: CASSPSREGGYTF.

The V call is TRBV7-8, the J call TRBJ1-5, with D maybe TRBD1 (5 bases). Trimming shortened V by 4 bases and J by 7 bases, and 17 bases separated the two germline ends. Germline CDR1 and CDR2: SGHVS and FQNEAQ. The CDR3 spans 15 residues. CDR3 in amino acids: CASSSSGGVRQPQHF. In DNA, the CDR3 is TGTGCCAGCAGCTCCTCGGGGGGGGTTAGGCAGCCCCAGCATTTT.

V and J are TRBV7-8 and TRBJ2-1, with D possibly called TRBD1 or TRBD2 (5 bases each). CDR1 and CDR2 from the germline V gene are SGHVS and FQNEAQ. With 0 bases removed from V and 4 bases from J, the gap between germline ends came to 19 bases. The CDR3 sequence is 18 residues long. This chain's CDR3 is CASSLALTGTRAYNEQFF. In DNA form, the CDR3 reads TGTGCCAGCAGCTTAGCGCTTACGGGGACGCGTGCATACAATGAGCAGTTCTTC.

The genes are TRBV4-2 and TRBJ2-1; 9 nucleotides agree with TRBD2. Germline V lookup: CDR1 LGHNA, CDR2 YNFKEQ. Trimming took 3 bases from V and 8 from J; bases not matched to a gene: 23. The CDR3 length is 20 residues. The CDR3 reads CASSHQDGGIAGAVYDEQFF. DNA of the CDR3: TGTGCCAGCAGCCACCAAGATGGGGGTATAGCGGGAGCAGTTTACGATGAGCAGTTCTTC.

The chain joins TRBV4-2 to TRBJ2-1; 8 bases align to TRBD2. Germline trimming cut 2 bases from V and 9 bases from J; bases unmatched to any gene: 3. The CDR3 has 13 amino acids. Germline assignment: CDR1 LGHNA and CDR2 YNFKEQ. The CDR3 loop is CASSQSGSGEQFF. The CDR3 DNA sequence: TGTGCCAGCAGCCAAAGCGGGAGCGGTGAGCAGTTCTTC.

The genes are TRBV11-2 and TRBJ1-2; D is undetermined. V was shortened by 1 base and J by 5 bases, with 14 bases between the two germline ends. Looked up from germline, CDR1 is SGHAT and CDR2 is FQNNGV. The CDR3 length is 15 residues. The CDR3 loop reads CASSLVGVPGYGYTF. The CDR3 nucleotides read TGTGCCAGCAGCTTAGTAGGCGTTCCGGGGTATGGCTACACCTTC. The full variable domain, completed using reference TRBV11-2 and TRBJ1-2, is EAGVAQSPRYKIIEKRQSVAFWCNPISGHATLYWYQQILGQGPKLLIQFQNNGVVDDSQLPKDRFSAERLKGVDSTLKIQPAKLEDSAVYLCASSLVGVPGYGYTFGSGTRLTVV.

The rearrangement links TRBV6-5 to TRBJ2-5, with 12 bases identical to TRBD2. The J segment lost 6 bases and the V segment lost 6 bases, leaving 8 bases of the junction unmatched. Germline CDR1 is MNHEY and CDR2 is SVGAGI. This CDR3 contains 15 residues. CDR3 region: CASRLTSGSMKTQYF. The DNA for the CDR3 is TGTGCCAGCAGACTGACTAGCGGGAGTATGAAGACCCAGTACTTC.

The CDR3 loop reads CASSFGFWETQYF. For the CDR3, the DNA is TGTGCCAGCAGCTTTGGCTTTTGGGAGACCCAGTACTTC. The gene calls are TRBV5-6 and TRBJ2-5, with D hard to call. Trimming took 2 bases from V and 5 from J, leaving 10 bases between them. Germline V gene lookup returns CDR1 SGHDT and CDR2 YYEEEE. CDR3 length: 13 residues.

This chain links TRBV29-1 with TRBJ1-1; D call uncertain. This CDR3 has 15 residues. Deletions cut 4 bases from V and 1 base from J, with 16 bases between. Germline CDR1 reads SQVTM; CDR2 reads ANQGSEA. The CDR3 protein is CSVAPRLQENTEAFF. Here the CDR3 DNA reads TGCAGCGTTGCCCCCCGTTTGCAGGAGAACACTGAAGCTTTCTTT. Using reference TRBV29-1 and TRBJ1-1 for the parts outside the CDR3, the full variable domain is SAVISQKPSRDICQRGTSLTIQCQVDSQVTMMFWYRQQPGQSLTLIATANQGSEATYESGFVIDKFPISRPNLTFSTLTVSNMSPEDSSIYLCSVAPRLQENTEAFFGQGTRLTVV.

The chain uses TRBV19 and TRBJ1-5; 11 bases agree with TRBD1. The CDR3 length is 18 residues. Germline lookup yields CDR1 LNHDA and CDR2 SQIVND (reference sequence). Losses at the gene ends were 4 bases for V and 2 bases for J; bases not matched to a gene: 10. For the CDR3, the DNA is TGTGCCAGTAGTACCGGACAGGGGGCGATTTTCGGCAATCAGCCCCAGCATTTT. Translating gives CASSTGQGAIFGNQPQHF.

This clone occurred a few times. The chain recombines TRBV19 with TRBJ1-2; D remains ambiguous. CDR3 length: 12 residues. Trimming removed 6 bases at V and 4 bases at J, with 9 bases between. Germline V lookup: CDR1 LNHDA, CDR2 SQIVND (reference sequence). The DNA of the CDR3 is TGTGCCAGTAGGCAATTGGCCTATGGCTACACCTTC. Encoded protein: CASRQLAYGYTF.

The chain's CDR3 is CASGGWDSPLHF. The CDR3 nucleotides are TGTGCCAGCGGGGGTTGGGATTCACCCCTCCACTTT. This chain uses TRBV19 with TRBJ1-6, with D maybe TRBD1 (5 bases). Trimming stripped 9 bases from V and 8 bases from J, with 11 bases between. The CDR3 has 12 amino acids. CDR1 LNHDA and CDR2 SQIVND come from the germline V gene (reference sequence).

This chain links TRBV19 with TRBJ2-1; 7 bases align to TRBD1. CDR1 is LNHDA, CDR2 SQIVND, per germline (reference sequence). V lost 5 bases to trimming and J lost 8 bases; unmatched junction nucleotides: 9. The CDR3 is 14 residues long. The CDR3 sequence: CASSSRQGTDEQFF. The CDR3 bases are TGTGCCAGTAGTTCCCGACAGGGTACCGATGAGCAGTTCTTC.

This chain links TRBV19 with TRBJ1-4, with 10 bases matching TRBD1. Germline V gene sequence: CDR1 LNHDA, CDR2 SQIVND (reference sequence). Trimming took 5 bases from V and 10 from J; bases not matched to a gene: 13. The CDR3 is 16 amino acids. CDR3 loop: CASSLTGTGEFGKLFF. For the CDR3, the DNA is TGTGCCAGTAGTCTCACCGGGACAGGGGAATTTGGAAAACTGTTTTTT.